This T cell receptor (beta chain) is drawn from a study of long-term antiretroviral therapy in people with HIV. With regard to this clone: Antigen specificity is unknown.

Survey-level immunoSEQ v3.0 assays were run. Data came from immunoSEQ multiplex PCR; TCRdb stores just in-frame clones and leaves some out. The profile shows roughly 28,000 clones, approximately 93% of them singletons. Study-wide results and limits: Clonotypes expanded prior to ART showed repertoire dominance at all sampled time points. After ART, diversity increased yet remained lower than transplant donor controls. No data were available on ART adherence, viral resistance or therapy changes. It was observed that HIV repertoires exhibited narrower CDR3 length ranges than controls.

The ends were cut back, 4 bases at V and 1 base at J, with 4 bases in the middle. Germline V gene data show CDR1 as SGHAT and CDR2 as FQNNGV. This CDR3 is built from 12 residues. The clonotype comes from a man between 18 and 29 years old with HIV. V usage is TRBV11-2 and J usage is TRBJ1-1; D call uncertain. The sequencing here drew on unsorted PBMCs, taken 3.1 years after starting antiretroviral therapy. The CDR3 here is CASSWANTEAFF. The CDR3 DNA reads TGTGCCAGCAGCTGGGCGAACACTGAAGCTTTCTTT.